This T cell receptor beta chain emerged from a study of identical twins (dated by TCRdb to about 2016). In terms of the full investigation: To test whether fetal clonotypes persist, this study deep-sequenced TCR alpha and beta repertoires from monozygotic twins, from unrelated adults of various ages, and from cord blood. To rule out contamination, the twin experiments were replicated at different times with different library preparation protocols. Study-wide findings and limitations: Because the same donors could not be followed over many years, the conclusions depended on cross-sectional statistical analysis. Zero-insertion analyses could be partly confounded by invariant T cells such as MAIT and iNKT, though diverse VJ usage argued against such confounding for most clonotypes. Excess twin sharing in beta out-of-frame sequences was weaker because fewer shared sequences lowered the signal-to-noise ratio. In monozygotic twins, recombination models systematically underestimated out-of-frame TCR alpha sharing, but the models matched the sharing seen between unrelated individuals. Fewer insertions were carried by abundant cord blood beta clonotypes; a weaker similar trend was observed in young adult naive repertoires, while no such trend was observed in memory repertoires. Out-of-frame TCR alpha sequences shared between twins showed an excess of low generation-probability sequences compared with coincidental sharing between unrelated individuals.

Library preparation employed 5' RACE. The instrument given in TCRdb is Illumina HiSeq 2000. Template switching added a universal primer binding site, and the final cDNA carried a unique molecular identifier that allowed TCR cDNA molecules to be counted accurately. Specific primers in the conserved constant-segment region were used to synthesize first-strand cDNA for the TCR alpha and beta chains. To control for contamination, each cDNA library was double barcoded with a SMART-Mk sample barcode plus Illumina barcodes. TruSeq adapter sequences along with Illumina sample barcodes were introduced in two successive PCR steps. The Illumina HiSeq platform was used with custom primers to sequence TCR alpha and beta cDNA libraries. Turning to the authors' computational methods: MiGEC was used to process raw reads and extract unique molecular identifiers, and MiXCR was used to find CDR3 positions. Recombination models were inferred per individual with the repgenHMM and IGoR tools using an EM algorithm. The analysis of shared clonotypes was done with the tcR package in R, with sharing normalized by the product of cloneset sizes. To study raw recombination without the effects of thymic and clonal selection, out-of-frame nonproductive sequences were analyzed. The public sequencing data were trimmed at Q25 with fastp and processed into clonotypes with MiXCR by TCRdb, which kept only in-frame beta chains. Duplicate CDR3 protein sequences are folded into a single record with the most common DNA and genes. It is TCRdb's table, rather than the study itself, that gives the V and J calls and clone size. In all, the sample holds a few hundred thousand distinct CDR3 sequences, and roughly 15% of those were seen once. Roughly 0.43% of the sample goes to the ten largest clones.

V and J lose 1 base and 8 bases, and a span of 9 bases separates them. CDR1 SGHAT and CDR2 FQNNGV are derived from the germline V gene. CDR3 length: 13 amino acids, cysteine to phenylalanine. Just CDR3 DNA is preserved here, 39 bases in frame from base 1. This clonotype has more than one count but fewer than ten. Its antigen is not yet known. No much larger clone is present one base from it, and per-base qualities are unavailable. All donors were healthy Caucasians. Three pairs of female monozygotic twins, all aged roughly 18 to 29 years, made up the twin cohort. Positive isolation kits from Invitrogen were used to isolate the CD4+ and CD8+ T cell populations. These data also formed part of another study, on yellow fever vaccine responses in identical twins. That second report states: The T cell response to vaccination in identical twins was reported by the authors to appear partly convergent and partly personalized. In identical twins, the study followed T cell clones that responded to the vaccine with precision.

Sample: CD4+ T cells sorted from blood. This clonotype was sampled from a young woman in good health. In this chain, TRBV11-2 is recombined with TRBJ2-1, with a weak D call of TRBD2 (5 bases match). The CDR3 amino acid sequence is: CASSLAGFHEQFF. The DNA is as follows: TGTGCCAGCAGCTTAGCGGGGTTCCATGAGCAGTTCTTC.